The 17 T cell receptor beta chains listed next were all sequenced from one sample in a study of PD-L1 blockade in urothelial cancer. Data came from immunoSEQ multiplex PCR; TCRdb stores just in-frame clones and leaves some out. The data contain 40,000 or so clones, around nine tenths of them singletons. The time point here: peripheral blood 6 weeks after treatment start. The specimen was PBMCs, collected around atezolizumab (anti-PD-L1) treatment. The receptors shown here come from a man aged 60 to 75 with urothelial cancer.

This chain joins TRBV19 and TRBJ1-5, with 7 bases that match TRBD1. The J segment lost 5 bases and the V segment lost 5 bases, leaving 21 bases of the junction unmatched. CDR3 length equals 19 residues. The germline gives CDR1 LNHDA, CDR2 SQIVND (reference sequence). The DNA for the CDR3 is TGTGCCAGTAGTCGCGGCCGGGTTAGGGGGCTCTCTACGGATCAGCCCCAGCATTTT. Protein sequence: CASSRGRVRGLSTDQPQHF.

V usage is TRBV6-1 and J usage is TRBJ1-1; TRBD1 matches 8 bases. The CDR3 is made up of 14 amino acids. J gave up 3 bases and V 7 bases, and 7 bases lay outside the gene matches. Germline CDR1 is MNHNS and CDR2 is SASEGT. Here the CDR3 reads CASKSTGDHTEAFF. The DNA of the CDR3 is TGTGCCAGCAAGTCGACAGGGGACCACACTGAAGCTTTCTTT.

V usage is TRBV5-4 and J usage is TRBJ1-2, with 7 bases identical to TRBD1. From germline, CDR1 is SGHNT and CDR2 YYREEE (reference sequence). CDR3 length equals 15 residues. V was clipped by 4 bases and J by 6 bases; unmatched bases: 12. CDR3 residues: CASSRPGQISDGYTF. CDR3 nucleotides: TGTGCCAGCAGCAGACCGGGACAGATATCAGATGGCTACACCTTC.

The V and J genes are TRBV12-5 and TRBJ2-1, with 8 bases aligning to TRBD1. V was clipped by 5 bases and J by 0 bases; unmatched bases: 3. CDR3 length: 15 amino acids. In germline, CDR1 is LGHNT, CDR2 FRNRAP. The CDR3 DNA is TGTGCTAGTGGTGGGGACAGGAGCTCCTACAATGAGCAGTTCTTC. It yields the protein CASGGDRSSYNEQFF.

The gene calls are TRBV5-5 and TRBJ1-5; D unclear. There are 13 residues in the CDR3. V gave up 4 bases and J gave up 3 bases, with 8 bases separating them. CDR1 is SGHKS, CDR2 YYEKEE, per germline (reference sequence). The CDR3 nucleotides read TGTGCCAGCAGCGGTGAGGACAATCAGCCCCAGCATTTT. This gives the protein CASSGEDNQPQHF.

The CDR3 DNA reads as TGCAGCGTAGGACTTGGTTCAAACACCGGGGAGCTGTTTTTT. It codes for CSVGLGSNTGELFF. The genes are TRBV29-1 and TRBJ2-2; perhaps TRBD2 as D (5 bases). Germline CDR1 reads SQVTM; CDR2 reads ANQGSEA. The CDR3 loop spans 14 amino acids. The ends were cut back, 6 bases at V and 2 bases at J, with 13 bases in the middle.

The V and J genes are TRBV4-1 and TRBJ2-7, with 7 bases that match TRBD2. CDR3 length equals 14 residues. V dropped 4 bases and J dropped 2; count of bases not matched to a gene: 5. Germline V lookup: CDR1 MGHRA, CDR2 YSYEKL. CDR3 in DNA: TGCGCCAGCAGCCGGGCGGGAGAGACCTACGAGCAGTACTTC. It codes for CASSRAGETYEQYF.

The chain has TRBV27 and TRBJ1-1, with D possibly being TRBD1 (5 bases). Trimming took off 5 bases at V and 1 base at J, with 11 bases between the two ends. The CDR3 consists of 14 residues. The V gene's germline CDR1 is MNHEY and CDR2 SMNVEV (reference sequence). The CDR3 DNA sequence: TGTGCCAGCAGTCCAACGACAGCGAACACTGAAGCTTTCTTT. Translation: CASSPTTANTEAFF.

The chain employs TRBV25-1 and TRBJ2-1, with 7 nucleotides matching TRBD2. There are 16 residues in the CDR3. Germline CDR1 and CDR2: MGHDK and SYGVNS. The V segment lost 3 bases and the J segment 0 bases; nucleotides outside the gene matches: 5. Written as DNA, the CDR3 is TGTGCCAGCAGTGAGCCGGGACTAAGCTCCTACAATGAGCAGTTCTTC. Amino acid sequence: CASSEPGLSSYNEQFF.

The V and J genes are TRBV6-5 and TRBJ2-2; D remains unclear. The germline CDR1 and CDR2 sequences are MNHEY and SVGAGI. The length of the CDR3 is 14 residues. Trimming took off 4 bases at V and 0 bases at J, with 6 bases between the two ends. The CDR3, as DNA: TGTGCCAGCAGTTTCTTTGCGAACACCGGGGAGCTGTTTTTT. Translated: CASSFFANTGELFF.

The chain employs TRBV27 and TRBJ1-4; 7 bases align to TRBD1. V was clipped by 5 bases and J by 0 bases; unmatched bases: 9. The CDR3 is made up of 17 amino acids. Germline V lookup: CDR1 MNHEY, CDR2 SMNVEV (reference sequence). The CDR3 loop is CASSEFFDRATNEKLFF. CDR3 in DNA: TGTGCCAGCAGTGAATTCTTCGACAGGGCAACTAATGAAAAACTGTTTTTT.

This chain links TRBV19 with TRBJ2-1; D may be TRBD1 (5 bases). The CDR3 runs 15 residues. V lost 0 bases, J lost 3 bases, and 9 bases lay in between. Germline CDR1 LNHDA, CDR2 SQIVND (reference sequence). The CDR3 here is CASSIDPRDYNEQFF. Written as DNA, the CDR3 is TGTGCCAGTAGTATAGATCCCAGGGACTACAATGAGCAGTTCTTC.

This rearrangement joins TRBV5-4 to TRBJ2-1, with 14 bases matching TRBD2. Germline values: CDR1 SGHNT, CDR2 YYREEE (reference sequence). The CDR3 is 18 residues long. V lost 4 bases and J lost 0; bases outside the gene matches: 6. This CDR3 is CASSTRGTSGGSYNEQFF. CDR3 bases: TGTGCCAGCAGCACGCGGGGGACTAGCGGGGGCTCCTACAATGAGCAGTTCTTC.

The V gene is TRBV7-2, the J gene TRBJ1-4; D may be TRBD1 (6 bases). The V gene lost 5 bases and the J gene lost 11 bases, with 18 bases spanning the gap. The length of the CDR3 is 14 residues. Germline V gives CDR1 SGHTA, CDR2 FQGNSA. The CDR3, as DNA: TGTGCCAGCAGCCTGAACGTCGAGGGGGGGAAACTGTTTTTT. Translating gives CASSLNVEGGKLFF.

Here the CDR3 reads CASSVGSSLFNNEQFF. In nucleotides, the CDR3 is TGTGCCAGCAGCGTAGGGTCTAGCTTGTTTAACAATGAGCAGTTCTTC. J is TRBJ2-1 and V is TRBV9, with D possibly TRBD2 on 5 matching bases. The CDR3 consists of 16 residues. Germline-derived CDR1 and CDR2 are SGDLS and YYNGEE. Deletions cut 0 bases from V and 5 bases from J, with 15 bases between.

V usage is TRBV2 and J usage is TRBJ2-7; D uncertain. The CDR3 loop spans 15 amino acids. V lost 0 bases to trimming and J lost 5 bases, with 14 bases between them. Germline V gene lookup returns CDR1 SNHLY and CDR2 FYNNEI. Here the CDR3 DNA reads TGTGCCAGCAGTGAAGCGCTTCCCCCACAAGACGAGCAGTACTTC. Its translation: CASSEALPPQDEQYF.

CDR3 protein: CASNDGQLTGQYF. The CDR3 nucleotides read TGTGCCAGCAACGATGGACAGTTAACCGGGCAGTACTTC. V and J are TRBV19 and TRBJ2-7; TRBD1 is a possible D gene (6 bases). The ends were cut back, 9 bases at V and 9 bases at J, with 21 bases in the middle. Germline CDR1 LNHDA, CDR2 SQIVND (reference sequence). The CDR3 spans 13 residues.